The rows below give T cell receptor beta chains drawn from one sample of a study of T-cell memory formation after mild COVID-19. TCRdb recomputed calls from the 5' RACE reads with MiXCR, one row per CDR3 protein. The sample consists of about 470,000 distinct CDR3 sequences, 20% to 30% of them appearing once. Specimen: PBMCs or a T cell subset sorted from them (not recorded which). The receptors were gathered from an adult woman who had mild COVID-19 (a few samples of this study predate the infection). Cell type and time point are not known. Each CDR3 is given with its conserved first and last residue. Each record gives: V gene, CDR3 length, J gene, clone size, D gene, CDR3 protein, CDR3 DNA. D genes are given only for firm matches. Clone size is given for some rows only: seen once, a few or many times, or a class if the clone is expanded.

v_call: TRBV7-8; cdr3_length: 16; j_call: TRBJ2-3; clone_size: many; d_call: TRBD2; cdr3_aa: CASSPGLAGGPDTQYF; cdr3_nt: TGTGCCAGCAGCCCCGGACTAGCGGGAGGGCCAGATACGCAGTATTTT
v_call: TRBV12-3/TRBV12-4; cdr3_length: 17; j_call: TRBJ1-1; clone_size: NA; d_call: TRBD1; cdr3_aa: CASRTDRGRGRNTEAFF; cdr3_nt: TGTGCCAGCAGGACCGACAGGGGGAGGGGACGAAACACTGAAGCTTTCTTT
v_call: TRBV25-1; cdr3_length: 15; j_call: TRBJ2-2; clone_size: NA; d_call: NA; cdr3_aa: CASSPFRASTGELFF; cdr3_nt: TGTGCCAGCAGCCCATTTAGAGCGAGCACCGGGGAGCTGTTTTTT
v_call: TRBV29-1; cdr3_length: 14; j_call: TRBJ2-7; clone_size: few; d_call: NA; cdr3_aa: CSVEEGGRPNEQYF; cdr3_nt: TGCAGCGTTGAAGAGGGGGGCAGACCGAACGAGCAGTACTTC
v_call: TRBV7-6; cdr3_length: 15; j_call: TRBJ2-3; clone_size: few; d_call: NA; cdr3_aa: CASSKRQLRTDTQYF; cdr3_nt: TGTGCCAGCAGCAAGCGACAGCTACGCACAGATACGCAGTATTTT
v_call: TRBV14; cdr3_length: 15; j_call: TRBJ2-5; clone_size: few; d_call: NA; cdr3_aa: CASSQGGTLQETQYF; cdr3_nt: TGTGCCAGCAGCCAAGGCGGGACTCTCCAAGAGACCCAGTACTTC
v_call: TRBV4-1; cdr3_length: 15; j_call: TRBJ2-3; clone_size: NA; d_call: NA; cdr3_aa: CASSWSAGGTDTQYF; cdr3_nt: TGCGCCAGCAGCTGGTCGGCAGGGGGCACAGATACGCAGTATTTT
v_call: TRBV6-5; cdr3_length: 15; j_call: TRBJ2-3; clone_size: few; d_call: TRBD1; cdr3_aa: CASMMDRGSTDTQYF; cdr3_nt: TGTGCCAGCATGATGGACAGGGGAAGCACAGATACGCAGTATTTT
v_call: TRBV5-1; cdr3_length: 15; j_call: TRBJ2-1; clone_size: few; d_call: TRBD2; cdr3_aa: CASNGGASGYNEQFF; cdr3_nt: TGCGCCAGTAACGGGGGGGCCAGTGGCTACAATGAGCAGTTCTTC
v_call: TRBV15; cdr3_length: 16; j_call: TRBJ2-1; clone_size: NA; d_call: NA; cdr3_aa: CATSRGRGSTYNEQFF; cdr3_nt: TGTGCCACCAGCAGAGGAAGGGGGTCTACCTACAATGAGCAGTTCTTC
v_call: TRBV5-1; cdr3_length: 14; j_call: TRBJ2-7; clone_size: NA; d_call: NA; cdr3_aa: CASRPPQGTIEQYF; cdr3_nt: TGCGCCAGCAGACCCCCCCAGGGGACTATCGAGCAGTACTTC
v_call: TRBV6-1; cdr3_length: 15; j_call: TRBJ2-7; clone_size: NA; d_call: TRBD2; cdr3_aa: CASSDSGTSAYEQYF; cdr3_nt: TGTGCCAGCAGTGACAGTGGGACTAGTGCCTACGAGCAGTACTTC
v_call: TRBV20-1; cdr3_length: 14; j_call: TRBJ2-7; clone_size: many; d_call: NA; cdr3_aa: CSAEGAREARKQYF; cdr3_nt: TGCAGTGCTGAGGGGGCCAGGGAGGCAAGGAAGCAGTACTTC
v_call: TRBV6-5; cdr3_length: 14; j_call: TRBJ2-2; clone_size: few; d_call: TRBD2; cdr3_aa: CASSYTGGTGELFF; cdr3_nt: TGTGCCAGCAGTTACACGGGGGGCACCGGGGAGCTGTTTTTT
v_call: TRBV24-1; cdr3_length: 14; j_call: TRBJ2-5; clone_size: NA; d_call: TRBD2; cdr3_aa: CATRGSGGQETQYF; cdr3_nt: TGTGCCACCAGGGGCAGCGGGGGCCAAGAGACCCAGTACTTC
v_call: TRBV7-2; cdr3_length: 18; j_call: TRBJ1-2; clone_size: few; d_call: TRBD1; cdr3_aa: CASSPPPGTVSWNYGYTF; cdr3_nt: TGTGCCAGCAGCCCGCCGCCCGGGACAGTGTCATGGAACTATGGCTACACCTTC
v_call: TRBV12-3/TRBV12-4; cdr3_length: 16; j_call: TRBJ2-2; clone_size: NA; d_call: TRBD2; cdr3_aa: CASSRLAGENTGELFF; cdr3_nt: TGTGCCAGTAGTAGGTTAGCGGGGGAGAACACCGGGGAGCTGTTTTTT
v_call: TRBV9; cdr3_length: 15; j_call: TRBJ2-3; clone_size: NA; d_call: NA; cdr3_aa: CASSPVGGSTDTQYF; cdr3_nt: TGTGCCAGCAGCCCCGTAGGGGGGAGCACAGATACGCAGTATTTT
v_call: TRBV6-5; cdr3_length: 14; j_call: TRBJ1-1; clone_size: NA; d_call: TRBD1; cdr3_aa: CASRTGGTGTEAFF; cdr3_nt: TGTGCCAGCAGGACAGGGGGGACGGGAACTGAAGCTTTCTTT
v_call: TRBV25-1; cdr3_length: 14; j_call: TRBJ2-7; clone_size: NA; d_call: NA; cdr3_aa: CASSEYGVSYEQYF; cdr3_nt: TGTGCCAGCAGTGAATATGGGGTTTCCTACGAGCAGTACTTC
v_call: TRBV6-2/TRBV6-3; cdr3_length: 16; j_call: TRBJ2-1; clone_size: NA; d_call: TRBD2; cdr3_aa: CASSPSLGGREDEQFF; cdr3_nt: TGTGCCAGCAGTCCCTCGCTGGGAGGGAGGGAGGATGAGCAGTTCTTC
v_call: TRBV4-2; cdr3_length: 16; j_call: TRBJ2-2; clone_size: few; d_call: TRBD1; cdr3_aa: CASSVSQGVATGELFF; cdr3_nt: TGTGCCAGCAGCGTAAGCCAGGGGGTGGCCACCGGGGAGCTGTTTTTT
v_call: TRBV5-1; cdr3_length: 13; j_call: TRBJ1-5; clone_size: NA; d_call: NA; cdr3_aa: CASSYGGNQPQHF; cdr3_nt: TGCGCCAGCAGCTACGGGGGCAATCAGCCCCAGCATTTT
v_call: TRBV19; cdr3_length: 15; j_call: TRBJ2-7; clone_size: NA; d_call: TRBD2; cdr3_aa: CASSIVSSGSYEQYF; cdr3_nt: TGTGCCAGTAGTATAGTTTCTAGCGGTTCCTACGAGCAGTACTTC
v_call: TRBV5-5; cdr3_length: 13; j_call: TRBJ2-7; clone_size: few; d_call: TRBD1; cdr3_aa: CASSASTGYEQYF; cdr3_nt: TGTGCCAGCAGCGCCTCGACAGGGTACGAGCAGTACTTC
v_call: TRBV12-3/TRBV12-4; cdr3_length: 14; j_call: TRBJ2-1; clone_size: NA; d_call: TRBD2; cdr3_aa: CASSRLAGINEQFF; cdr3_nt: TGTGCCAGCAGCAGGCTAGCGGGAATTAATGAGCAGTTCTTC
v_call: TRBV6-2/TRBV6-3; cdr3_length: 15; j_call: TRBJ2-1; clone_size: once; d_call: NA; cdr3_aa: CASRAARDHYNEQFF; cdr3_nt: TGTGCCAGCAGGGCGGCCCGGGACCACTACAATGAGCAGTTCTTC
v_call: TRBV20-1; cdr3_length: 17; j_call: TRBJ2-3; clone_size: few; d_call: TRBD2; cdr3_aa: CSARDYTSDVGTDTQYF; cdr3_nt: TGCAGTGCTAGAGATTACACTAGCGACGTGGGCACAGATACGCAGTATTTT
v_call: TRBV24-1; cdr3_length: 16; j_call: TRBJ2-1; clone_size: few; d_call: NA; cdr3_aa: CATSDPKRRGDNEQFF; cdr3_nt: TGTGCCACCAGTGATCCTAAGCGGCGCGGGGACAATGAGCAGTTCTTC
v_call: TRBV9; cdr3_length: 14; j_call: TRBJ2-2; clone_size: NA; d_call: TRBD2; cdr3_aa: CATSAGPSGGELFF; cdr3_nt: TGTGCCACATCAGCGGGGCCCTCTGGCGGGGAGCTGTTTTTT
v_call: TRBV25-1; cdr3_length: 14; j_call: TRBJ2-6; clone_size: medium-sized; d_call: NA; cdr3_aa: CASSTDSGANVLTF; cdr3_nt: TGTGCCAGCAGTACCGACTCTGGGGCCAACGTCCTGACTTTC
v_call: TRBV7-6; cdr3_length: 12; j_call: TRBJ2-5; clone_size: NA; d_call: NA; cdr3_aa: CASSYEHETQYF; cdr3_nt: TGTGCCAGCAGCTATGAACATGAGACCCAGTACTTC
v_call: TRBV6-2/TRBV6-3; cdr3_length: 12; j_call: TRBJ2-2; clone_size: NA; d_call: NA; cdr3_aa: CASKEATGELFF; cdr3_nt: TGTGCCAGCAAGGAAGCCACCGGGGAGCTGTTTTTT
v_call: TRBV30; cdr3_length: 18; j_call: TRBJ2-1; clone_size: NA; d_call: NA; cdr3_aa: CAWSASLSGALMVNEQFF; cdr3_nt: TGTGCCTGGAGTGCCTCACTGTCGGGAGCACTAATGGTCAATGAGCAGTTCTTC
v_call: TRBV9; cdr3_length: 15; j_call: TRBJ1-2; clone_size: few; d_call: NA; cdr3_aa: CASSVIVGAPAGYTF; cdr3_nt: TGTGCCAGCAGCGTAATTGTGGGGGCGCCGGCTGGCTACACCTTC
v_call: TRBV5-1; cdr3_length: 17; j_call: TRBJ2-7; clone_size: NA; d_call: TRBD1; cdr3_aa: CASSRQIPGQGASEQYF; cdr3_nt: TGCGCCAGCAGCCGCCAAATCCCGGGACAGGGGGCCTCCGAGCAGTACTTC
v_call: TRBV7-8; cdr3_length: 19; j_call: TRBJ2-1; clone_size: many; d_call: TRBD2; cdr3_aa: CASSLGRTSGRNAAGEQFF; cdr3_nt: TGTGCCAGCAGCTTAGGGAGGACTAGCGGGAGAAATGCGGCGGGAGAGCAGTTCTTC
v_call: TRBV6-2/TRBV6-3; cdr3_length: 13; j_call: TRBJ2-5; clone_size: NA; d_call: NA; cdr3_aa: CASSGLTQETQYF; cdr3_nt: TGTGCCAGCAGTGGACTAACCCAAGAGACCCAGTACTTC
v_call: TRBV6-5; cdr3_length: 15; j_call: TRBJ2-3; clone_size: few; d_call: TRBD2; cdr3_aa: CASSYGAGGRDTQYF; cdr3_nt: TGTGCCAGCAGTTATGGAGCGGGAGGGAGAGATACGCAGTATTTT
v_call: TRBV27; cdr3_length: 16; j_call: TRBJ1-5; clone_size: few; d_call: NA; cdr3_aa: CASGGWQTKNNQPQHF; cdr3_nt: TGTGCCAGCGGAGGATGGCAGACTAAAAACAATCAGCCCCAGCATTTT
v_call: TRBV9; cdr3_length: 14; j_call: TRBJ2-7; clone_size: NA; d_call: NA; cdr3_aa: CASSPSGRGREQYF; cdr3_nt: TGTGCCAGCAGCCCGAGCGGCCGGGGTCGCGAGCAGTACTTC
v_call: TRBV20-1; cdr3_length: 16; j_call: TRBJ1-4; clone_size: few; d_call: TRBD1; cdr3_aa: CSAPGQGNRPNEKLFF; cdr3_nt: TGCAGTGCTCCGGGACAGGGGAATCGACCTAATGAAAAACTGTTTTTT
v_call: TRBV24-1; cdr3_length: 16; j_call: TRBJ2-3; clone_size: NA; d_call: TRBD2; cdr3_aa: CATSRTSGRARDTQYF; cdr3_nt: TGTGCCACCAGCAGGACTAGCGGGAGGGCCCGGGATACGCAGTATTTT
v_call: TRBV20-1; cdr3_length: 19; j_call: TRBJ2-2; clone_size: NA; d_call: NA; cdr3_aa: CSARGFGARATRDTGELFF; cdr3_nt: TGCAGTGCTAGAGGGTTCGGGGCTAGAGCCACTCGTGACACCGGGGAGCTGTTTTTT
v_call: TRBV6-1; cdr3_length: 15; j_call: TRBJ2-5; clone_size: NA; d_call: TRBD2; cdr3_aa: CASTPAGLAGETQYF; cdr3_nt: TGTGCCAGCACCCCCGCAGGGCTAGCGGGAGAGACCCAGTACTTC
v_call: TRBV24-1; cdr3_length: 16; j_call: TRBJ2-1; clone_size: NA; d_call: NA; cdr3_aa: CATSDSTEHSYNEQFF; cdr3_nt: TGTGCCACCAGTGATTCGACCGAACACTCCTACAATGAGCAGTTCTTC
v_call: TRBV7-8; cdr3_length: 11; j_call: TRBJ1-1; clone_size: NA; d_call: NA; cdr3_aa: CASSSYTEAFF; cdr3_nt: TGTGCCAGCAGCTCCTACACTGAAGCTTTCTTT
v_call: TRBV7-8; cdr3_length: 15; j_call: TRBJ1-4; clone_size: NA; d_call: NA; cdr3_aa: CASSLAPQDNEKLFF; cdr3_nt: TGTGCCAGCAGCTTAGCGCCACAGGATAATGAAAAACTGTTTTTT